Listed below are T cell receptor beta chains from one sample, sequenced in a study of OX40 agonist ivuxolimab in advanced cancers. Data came from immunoSEQ multiplex PCR; TCRdb stores just in-frame clones and leaves some out. The sample yields under 95,000 clones, approximately 81% seen once. The specimen comprised CD4+ or CD8+ T cells sorted from blood, sampled in a trial of the OX40 agonist ivuxolimab. The origin of the receptors is an adult with an advanced solid tumor such as melanoma, head and neck, liver or kidney cancer. Both conserved end residues are trimmed from each CDR3. The D gene is left open where the match is weak.

v_gene: TRBV5-1; d_gene: TRBD1; CDR3aa: ASSPGQGYGYT
v_gene: TRBV5-1; d_gene: .; CDR3aa: ASSGTGLQTGELF
v_gene: TRBV9; d_gene: .; CDR3aa: ASSVVENYGYT
v_gene: TRBV5-1; d_gene: TRBD1; CDR3aa: ASSFSQGTVDSPLH
v_gene: TRBV20-1; d_gene: .; CDR3aa: SESGNYGYT
v_gene: TRBV2; d_gene: .; CDR3aa: ASRGSYNEQF
v_gene: TRBV11-2; d_gene: TRBD1; CDR3aa: ASSLGTGTFGPQH
v_gene: TRBV28; d_gene: .; CDR3aa: ASSPWAVTGELF
v_gene: TRBV6-1; d_gene: TRBD1; CDR3aa: ASSGDRGYMNTEAF
v_gene: TRBV11-3; d_gene: .; CDR3aa: ASSLEGWKDNEQF
v_gene: TRBV28; d_gene: .; CDR3aa: ASSFLDYNNEQF
v_gene: TRBV5-4; d_gene: TRBD2; CDR3aa: ASSLGAGGPTGELF
v_gene: TRBV4-2; d_gene: .; CDR3aa: ASSQVLRNQETQY
v_gene: TRBV28; d_gene: .; CDR3aa: ASTWRGGDYGYT
v_gene: TRBV5-5; d_gene: TRBD1; CDR3aa: ASRPGTGGTEAF
v_gene: TRBV19; d_gene: .; CDR3aa: ASSGTNNSPLH
v_gene: TRBV27; d_gene: .; CDR3aa: ASSLRRPSNQPQH
v_gene: TRBV19; d_gene: .; CDR3aa: ASSIYKANSPLH
v_gene: TRBV5-4; d_gene: TRBD1; CDR3aa: ASSLAGQGSTDTQY
v_gene: TRBV5-5; d_gene: .; CDR3aa: ASSLNRATGELF
v_gene: TRBV9; d_gene: .; CDR3aa: ASSVDFSGSFYGYT
v_gene: TRBV7-9; d_gene: TRBD1; CDR3aa: ASSPVGGSTDTQY
v_gene: TRBV28; d_gene: .; CDR3aa: ASSFVGGEQY
v_gene: TRBV19; d_gene: .; CDR3aa: ATAGLTSTRNTEAF
v_gene: TRBV5-1; d_gene: .; CDR3aa: ASSLSGGLYEQY
v_gene: TRBV7-9; d_gene: TRBD1; CDR3aa: ASSLAPGQGGRAF
v_gene: TRBV7-6; d_gene: TRBD2; CDR3aa: ASSSMTSGGEDTQY
v_gene: TRBV18; d_gene: .; CDR3aa: ASSPSNTEAF
v_gene: TRBV28; d_gene: .; CDR3aa: ASSLSRGTQY
v_gene: TRBV5-5; d_gene: TRBD1; CDR3aa: ASSLTPGQGNFGNTIY
v_gene: TRBV10-3; d_gene: .; CDR3aa: AIMALSEQF
v_gene: TRBV19; d_gene: .; CDR3aa: ASSISRGNIQY
v_gene: TRBV11-2; d_gene: .; CDR3aa: ASSLEPNTGELF
v_gene: TRBV19; d_gene: .; CDR3aa: ASSIEADSSSNEKLF
v_gene: TRBV27; d_gene: TRBD1; CDR3aa: ASRTADRGARNQPQH
v_gene: TRBV4-1; d_gene: TRBD1; CDR3aa: ASSQNSGQGGGYGYT
v_gene: TRBV7-7; d_gene: .; CDR3aa: ASSYNLKSEAF
v_gene: TRBV9; d_gene: TRBD2; CDR3aa: ASSVRTSGDNEQF
v_gene: TRBV5-1; d_gene: .; CDR3aa: ASSLRSNSYEQY
v_gene: TRBV7-9; d_gene: .; CDR3aa: ASSLTVGNTIY
v_gene: TRBV6-1; d_gene: TRBD2; CDR3aa: ASSEAGLAVYNEQF
v_gene: TRBV11-3; d_gene: .; CDR3aa: ASSRGNEQY
v_gene: TRBV5-1; d_gene: TRBD2; CDR3aa: ASSLAGSNEQF
v_gene: TRBV11-2; d_gene: TRBD1; CDR3aa: ASSRTGSLVVNTIY
v_gene: TRBV9; d_gene: .; CDR3aa: ASSVGGTNFEQY
v_gene: TRBV10-2; d_gene: .; CDR3aa: ASSPEAPYSNQPQH
v_gene: TRBV7-6; d_gene: TRBD2; CDR3aa: ASRKSGRSTDTQY
v_gene: TRBV19; d_gene: .; CDR3aa: ASRRVLTDTQY
v_gene: TRBV4-1; d_gene: .; CDR3aa: ASSHPGEAGNTIY